Listed below are T cell receptor beta chains from one sample, sequenced in a study of cytomegalovirus exposure and HLA in healthy donors. Clones were read by immunoSEQ multiplex PCR, and TCRdb kept only the in-frame ones, dropping some. The sample consists of 90,000 to 120,000 clones, 55% to 85% of them appearing once. The specimen was PBMCs. These receptors were obtained from a man aged 25-45 years in good health and CMV-seronegative. CDR3s include the opening cysteine and the closing phenylalanine or tryptophan. A D gene is named only where the DNA matches it firmly. Some rows mark clone size as missing; the rest say once, few, many or name a class of expanded clone.

J: TRBJ2-1; size: few; D: TRBD1; V: TRBV7-9; DNA: TGTGCCAGCAGCTCCCGACAGGGGGTATACAATGAGCAGTTCTTC; CDR3: CASSSRQGVYNEQFF
J: TRBJ2-2; size: NA; D: TRBD1; V: TRBV7-2; DNA: TGTGCCAGCAGCTTCACCCGACAGGGGAGGACCGGGGAGCTGTTTTTT; CDR3: CASSFTRQGRTGELFF
J: TRBJ1-1; size: many; D: TRBD1; V: TRBV6-5; DNA: TGTGCCAGCATAGGACAGGGATTGAACACTGAAGCTTTCTTT; CDR3: CASIGQGLNTEAFF
J: TRBJ2-1; size: NA; D: TRBD2; V: TRBV9; DNA: TGTGCCAGCAGCGTAGAGACTAGCGGGGGGATGAATGAGCAGTTCTTC; CDR3: CASSVETSGGMNEQFF
J: TRBJ2-7; size: NA; D: NA; V: TRBV5-1; DNA: TGCGCCAGCAGCTTGGAGCCGCAGGCGTACGAGCAGTACTTC; CDR3: CASSLEPQAYEQYF
J: TRBJ2-3; size: NA; D: NA; V: TRBV7-9; DNA: TGTGCCAGCAGCTTAATAAGTCAGGATGGAGGAGATACGCAGTATTTT; CDR3: CASSLISQDGGDTQYF
J: TRBJ1-5; size: NA; D: NA; V: TRBV29-1; DNA: TGCAGCGTTGTTTTGGGAGGGAATCAGCCCCAGCATTTT; CDR3: CSVVLGGNQPQHF
J: TRBJ2-1; size: few; D: TRBD2; V: TRBV11-2; DNA: TGTGCCAGCAGCTTAGCTGGTAGGGGACTAGCGGCCTACAATGAGCAGTTCTTC; CDR3: CASSLAGRGLAAYNEQFF
J: TRBJ2-3; size: NA; D: NA; V: TRBV13; DNA: TGTGCCAGCAGCTTAGGACAGGCAACAGATACACAGTATTTT; CDR3: CASSLGQATDTQYF
J: TRBJ2-7; size: NA; D: NA; V: TRBV15; DNA: TGTGCCACCAGCCGGGTAGTGGTGGCAGGGCCGACCTACGAGCAGTACTTC; CDR3: CATSRVVVAGPTYEQYF
J: TRBJ2-3; size: NA; D: NA; V: TRBV19; DNA: TGTGCCAGTAGTATACGGGACTCCTTCAGATTAAACACAGATACGCAGTATTTT; CDR3: CASSIRDSFRLNTDTQYF
J: TRBJ2-1; size: NA; D: NA; V: TRBV29-1; DNA: TGCAGCGTTGACCCATCGGGAGCCGCCAACGGGCAGTTCTTC; CDR3: CSVDPSGAANGQFF
J: TRBJ1-1; size: NA; D: NA; V: TRBV4-2; DNA: TGTGCCAGCAGCCAAGAGGGGACGGGGGGGTATACTGAAGCTTTCTTT; CDR3: CASSQEGTGGYTEAFF
J: TRBJ2-5; size: NA; D: NA; V: TRBV6-6; DNA: TGTGCCAGCAGTTACGGGCAGGGGTTCTACGAGACCCAGTACTTC; CDR3: CASSYGQGFYETQYF
J: TRBJ2-7; size: NA; D: NA; V: TRBV6-6; DNA: TGTGCCAGCAGCGACAGGTCCGTCTACGAGCAGTACTTC; CDR3: CASSDRSVYEQYF
J: TRBJ1-5; size: NA; D: NA; V: TRBV6-1; DNA: TGTGCCAGCACCGCAGGCCCAGGTCAGCCCCAGCATTTT; CDR3: CASTAGPGQPQHF
J: TRBJ2-7; size: NA; D: TRBD2; V: TRBV19; DNA: TGTGCCAGTAGTATAAGCGGGGGGCTTTCCGAGCAGTACTTC; CDR3: CASSISGGLSEQYF
J: TRBJ1-1; size: NA; D: TRBD1; V: TRBV27; DNA: TGTGCCAGCAGCCCCGTCCATTTACAGGGGGCGGACACTGAAGCTTTCTTT; CDR3: CASSPVHLQGADTEAFF